This TCR beta chain was obtained from a study of cytomegalovirus exposure and HLA in healthy donors. About the research overall: The same platform was used for the 95 to 150 validation repertoires and the approximately 700 first-cohort repertoires, a later analysis reported.

This CDR3 has 16 amino acids. From germline, CDR1 is LNHDA and CDR2 SQIVND (reference sequence). V gave up 5 bases and J gave up 8 bases; unmatched junction bases: 12. Using immunoSEQ multiplex PCR, the repertoire was profiled, and TCRdb retains in-frame clones only, with some absent. The table includes about 78,000 clones, 90% to 97% detected once. The chain joins TRBV19 to TRBJ1-4, with TRBD1 identical over 9 bases. Sequencing input: PBMCs. The receptor was derived from a man between 18 and 29 years old in good health and CMV-seropositive. DNA for the CDR3: TGTGCCAGTAGTGTTGTAACAGGGGGCAGACCCGAAAAACTGTTTTTT. The encoded protein is CASSVVTGGRPEKLFF.